These 5 T cell receptor beta chains came from one sample sequenced in a study of T cells in Graves' hyperthyroidism and ophthalmopathy. TCR beta CDR3 regions were amplified from RNA. The primer set for the first-round RT-PCR of the TCR CDR3 was HTBI. TCRdb fed the multiplex PCR reads into MiXCR, producing one record per CDR3 protein. The profile shows about 270,000 distinct CDR3 sequences, 25% of them singletons. Material for sequencing was blood. The receptors shown here come from a man aged 35 to 55 with Graves' hyperthyroidism that later progressed to Graves' ophthalmopathy.

This clonotype was seen many times. The CDR3 reads CASSQDTENTEAFF. In DNA form, the CDR3 reads TGTGCCAGCAGCCAAGATACAGAGAACACTGAAGCTTTCTTT. The V gene is TRBV4-2, the J gene TRBJ1-1; no clear D gene. Trimming stripped 0 bases from V and 1 base from J, with 6 bases between. There are 14 residues in the CDR3. Per the germline V gene, CDR1 is LGHNA and CDR2 is YNFKEQ.

This clonotype showed up just a few times. The chain links TRBV19 to TRBJ1-2; D is possibly TRBD1 (5 bases). Deletions cut 6 bases from V and 0 bases from J, with 14 bases between. This CDR3 is 15 amino acids long. Germline V gene data show CDR1 as LNHDA and CDR2 as SQIVND (reference sequence). For the CDR3, the DNA is TGTGCCAGTAGACTACCGGGACGGCCTAACTATGGCTACACCTTC. Translation gives CASRLPGRPNYGYTF.

Turning to this clonotype: Being one base from a much bigger clone, this may be a read error. The gene calls are TRBV6-5 and TRBJ1-5, with 8 bases lining up with TRBD1. Germline V CDR1 and CDR2: MNHEY, SVGAGI. With V trimmed by 5 bases and J by 3 bases, 6 bases remained unmatched. The CDR3 loop spans 15 amino acids. The CDR3 DNA is TGTGCCAGCAGTAACCAGGGGGCCGTCAATCAGCCCCAGCATTTT. This gives the protein CASSNQGAVNQPQHF.

This clonotype ranks as medium-sized. The chain couples TRBV2 to TRBJ2-2; 8 nucleotides line up with TRBD1. The CDR3 covers 15 residues. Germline CDR1 is SNHLY and CDR2 is FYNNEI. V lost 5 bases to trimming and J lost 7 bases; unmatched junction nucleotides: 9. The CDR3 spells CASSPGQGWGGELFF. The DNA of the CDR3 is TGTGCCAGCAGTCCTGGACAGGGCTGGGGCGGGGAGCTGTTTTTT. Drawing the rest from reference TRBV2 and TRBJ2-2, the complete variable domain is EPEVTQTPSHQVTQMGQEVILRCVPISNHLYFYWYRQILGQKVEFLVSFYNNEISEKSEIFDDQFSVERPDGSNFTLKIRSTKLEDSAMYFCASSPGQGWGGELFFGEGSRLTVL.

Many counts were recorded for this clonotype. V is TRBV4-1 and J is TRBJ2-7; 9 positions match TRBD1. This CDR3 is 14 amino acids long. V gave up 2 bases and J gave up 7 bases; unmatched junction bases: 6. Germline values: CDR1 MGHRA, CDR2 YSYEKL. The DNA for the CDR3 is TGCGCCAGCAGCCAACCGGGACAGGGCCCTGAGCAGTACTTC. Its translation: CASSQPGQGPEQYF.